A single sample gave rise to the 9 T cell receptor beta chains below, sequenced in a study of blood T cells in healthy people across ages. Sample-barcoded 5' priming and a J-beta primer mix drove a second PCR of 7 to 11 cycles. Using its own MiXCR run on the 5' RACE reads, TCRdb lists one record per CDR3 protein. The table shows about a million distinct CDR3 sequences, with roughly 50% occurring only once. Sequenced material: blood. The receptor set was obtained from a woman aged 60-70 years in good health.

This clonotype was recorded only once. The gene calls are TRBV3-1 and TRBJ2-7; D may be TRBD1 (6 bases). The CDR3 covers 16 residues. V lost 4 bases and J lost 2, with 18 bases in between. Per germline, CDR1 LGHDT and CDR2 YNNKEL (reference sequence). The CDR3 DNA sequence: TGTGCCAGCAGCCCCAAAGCGCTGGGACATACCTACGAGCAGTACTTC. Translating gives CASSPKALGHTYEQYF.

The chain carries TRBV29-1 and TRBJ2-1; 7 nucleotides agree with TRBD2. The V and J ends lost 2 bases and 4 bases, in that order; junction bases with no gene match: 2. CDR3 length: 13 amino acids. CDR1 SQVTM and CDR2 ANQGSEA come from the germline V gene. CDR3 sequence reads: CSVETSAYNEQFF. The CDR3 DNA reads as TGCAGCGTTGAAACTAGCGCTTACAATGAGCAGTTCTTC.

This clonotype was observed a few times. The chain recombines TRBV28 with TRBJ2-7; TRBD1 is a possible D gene (6 bases). The germline V gene has CDR1 MDHEN and CDR2 SYDVKM. The length of the CDR3 is 15 residues. V was clipped by 3 bases and J by 0 bases, with 12 bases between them. The CDR3 coding sequence is TGTGCCAGCAGTTTTAACAGGGTTAGCTCCTACGAGCAGTACTTC. Translated: CASSFNRVSSYEQYF.

Comments on this clonotype: Sequence at one end of the junction differs from germline and may be a read error. This chain connects TRBV29-1 to TRBJ1-1; D unresolved. CDR1 and CDR2 from the germline V gene are SQVTM and ANQGSEA. The CDR3 consists of 13 residues. The CDR3 bases are TGCAGCGTTGAGCTACAGCTGAACGCTGAAGCTTTCTTT. Its protein is CSVELQLNAEAFF.

This clonotype was counted once. The chain joins TRBV3-1 to TRBJ1-2, with TRBD1 matching 7 bases. CDR3 length: 13 residues. Germline assignment: CDR1 LGHDT and CDR2 YNNKEL (reference sequence). J gave up 6 bases and V 3 bases, and 4 bases lay outside the gene matches. The CDR3 DNA reads as TGTGCCAGCAGCCACCGGGACAGCCATGGCTACACCTTC. Its translation is CASSHRDSHGYTF. Full variable domain (missing parts from reference TRBV3-1 and TRBJ1-2): DTAVSQTPKYLVTQMGNDKSIKCEQNLGHDTMYWYKQDSKKFLKIMFSYNNKELIINETVPNRFSPKSPDKAHLNLHINSLELGDSAVYFCASSHRDSHGYTFGSGTRLTVV.

CDR3: CASSPGLAGGQHYEQYF. DNA of the CDR3: TGTGCCAGCAGTCCAGGACTAGCGGGAGGGCAGCACTACGAGCAGTACTTC. The chain combines TRBV6-6 with TRBJ2-7, with 15 bases matching TRBD2. Unmatched junction bases numbered 8, after V lost 5 bases and J lost 3 bases. Germline CDR1 and CDR2: MNHNY and SVGAGI (reference sequence). The CDR3 is 17 residues long.

This clonotype has just a few counts. The chain employs TRBV4-2 and TRBJ2-7; no definite D call. The CDR3 runs to 14 residues. Per germline, CDR1 LGHNA and CDR2 YNFKEQ. V was pared by 1 base and J by 0 bases, with 7 bases between. CDR3 in amino acids: CASSQGRNSYEQYF. CDR3 nucleotides: TGTGCCAGCAGCCAAGGACGTAACTCCTACGAGCAGTACTTC.

The rearrangement joins TRBV7-2 to TRBJ2-5; 15 bases are shared with TRBD2. This CDR3 contains 16 residues. The trim removed 4 bases at V and 11 bases at J, leaving 11 bases unmatched. Germline V lookup: CDR1 SGHTA, CDR2 FQGNSA. CDR3 nucleotide sequence: TGTGCCAGCAGCTCCGGACTAGCGGGAGGGGAAGATGAGCAGTACTTC. Its protein product is CASSSGLAGGEDEQYF. The variable domain in full, with the rest retrieved from reference TRBV7-2 and TRBJ2-5, is GAGVSQSPSNKVTEKGKDVELRCDPISGHTALYWYRQSLGQGLEFLIYFQGNSAPDKSGLPSDRFSAERTGGSVSTLTIQRTQQEDSAVYLCASSSGLAGGEDEQYFGPGTRLLVL.

This clonotype was picked up a small number of times. The chain is built from TRBV12-3 or TRBV12-4 and TRBJ2-6; D is possibly TRBD1 or TRBD2 (6 bases each). There are 15 residues in the CDR3. Trimming stripped 3 bases from V and 2 bases from J, with 8 bases between. The CDR3 here is CASSFGGAGANVLTF. The DNA of the CDR3 is TGTGCCAGCAGTTTCGGGGGCGCTGGGGCCAACGTCCTGACTTTC.